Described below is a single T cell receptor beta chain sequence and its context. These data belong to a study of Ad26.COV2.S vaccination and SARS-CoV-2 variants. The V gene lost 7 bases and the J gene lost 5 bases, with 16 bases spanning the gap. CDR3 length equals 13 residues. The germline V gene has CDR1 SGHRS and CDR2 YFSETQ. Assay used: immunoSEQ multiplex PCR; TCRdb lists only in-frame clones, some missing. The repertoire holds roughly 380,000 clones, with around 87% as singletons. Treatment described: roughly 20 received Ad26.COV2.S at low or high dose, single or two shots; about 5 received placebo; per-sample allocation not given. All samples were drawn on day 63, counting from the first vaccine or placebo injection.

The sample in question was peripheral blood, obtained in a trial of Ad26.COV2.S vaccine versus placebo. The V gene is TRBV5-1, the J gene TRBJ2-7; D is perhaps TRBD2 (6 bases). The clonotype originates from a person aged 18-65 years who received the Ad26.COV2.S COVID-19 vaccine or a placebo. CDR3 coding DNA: TGCGCCAGCGCGGGGCAGGGTGGAAACGAGCAGTACTTC. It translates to CASAGQGGNEQYF.